The 26 T cell receptor beta chains below were found in one sample sequenced in a study of siplizumab effects on memory and regulatory T cells. The assay was immunoSEQ multiplex PCR, and TCRdb's table has in-frame clones only and misses some. Of some 52,000 clones in the sample, under 98% were seen once. Sequencing used naive CD4+ T cells sorted from blood. The receptors were sampled from a human donor in good health.

This rearrangement joins TRBV30 to TRBJ1-5, with D possibly being TRBD1 (5 bases). In germline, CDR1 is GTSNPN, CDR2 SVGIG (reference sequence). The V end was cut by 5 bases, the J end by 6 bases, with 14 bases between. CDR3 length: 13 amino acids. This CDR3 is CAWGSGETQPQHF. In DNA form, the CDR3 reads TGTGCCTGGGGGTCGGGGGAGACTCAGCCCCAGCATTTT. Complete variable domain (other parts from reference TRBV30 and TRBJ1-5): SQTIHQWPATLVQPVGSPLSLECTVEGTSNPNLYWYRQAAGRGLQLLFYSVGIGQISSEVPQNLSASRPQDRQFILSSKKLLLSDSGFYLCAWGSGETQPQHFGDGTRLSIL.

This clone was detected only once. The CDR3 loop reads CASSAQGTSYGYTF. For the CDR3, the DNA is TGCGCCAGCAGCGCTCAAGGGACAAGCTATGGCTACACCTTC. This chain joins TRBV5-1 and TRBJ1-2; possibly TRBD1 for D (6 bases). The CDR3 has 14 amino acids. Germline values: CDR1 SGHRS, CDR2 YFSETQ. V lost 4 bases and J 4 bases, leaving 14 bases between the germline ends.

CDR3 region: CASSLVDRSTPYGYTF. DNA for the CDR3: TGTGCCAGCAGCTTAGTTGACAGGTCGACTCCCTATGGCTACACCTTC. The V gene is TRBV7-3, the J gene TRBJ1-2, with D perhaps matching TRBD1 (6 bases). The germline V gene encodes CDR1 SGHTA and CDR2 FQGTGA. Trimming pared 2 bases from V and 4 bases from J, leaving 17 bases between. The CDR3 length is 16 residues.

This chain links TRBV6-1 with TRBJ1-3; D call uncertain. With 7 bases removed from V and 3 bases from J, the gap between germline ends came to 4 bases. This CDR3 is built from 11 residues. Germline lookup yields CDR1 MNHNS and CDR2 SASEGT. The CDR3: CASTGGNTIYF. The CDR3 nucleotides are TGTGCCAGCACAGGTGGAAACACCATATATTTT.

The V call is TRBV28, the J call TRBJ1-2; 7 bases are a match to TRBD1. Trimming at V came to 4 bases and at J to 4 bases, leaving 9 bases not matched to a gene. This CDR3 region has 15 residues. CDR1 MDHEN and CDR2 SYDVKM come from the germline V gene. As DNA, the CDR3 is TGTGCCAGCAGTTCAACCGAGGGGGCAAGCTATGGCTACACCTTC. Translation: CASSSTEGASYGYTF.

The V gene is TRBV5-1, the J gene TRBJ1-1; D possibly corresponds to TRBD1 (6 bases). CDR1 is SGHRS, CDR2 YFSETQ, per germline. V was trimmed by 5 bases and J by 2 bases, leaving 13 bases between them. The CDR3 is made up of 14 amino acids. CDR3 loop: CASSSGTPNTEAFF. In nucleotides, the CDR3 is TGCGCCAGCAGTTCCGGGACACCCAACACTGAAGCTTTCTTT.

The chain recombines TRBV5-6 with TRBJ2-7; 10 bases are shared with TRBD2. CDR1 is SGHDT, CDR2 YYEEEE, per germline. J gave up 4 bases and V 2 bases, and 6 bases lay outside the gene matches. The CDR3 consists of 15 residues. CDR3 in amino acids: CASSLSGLAVYEQYF. CDR3 DNA sequence: TGTGCCAGCAGCTTATCAGGACTAGCGGTATACGAGCAGTACTTC.

This clone showed up just once. V is TRBV6-1 and J is TRBJ1-2; no clear D gene. V was clipped by 4 bases and J by 7 bases, with 16 bases between them. Germline V gene lookup returns CDR1 MNHNS and CDR2 SASEGT. There are 14 residues in the CDR3. The CDR3 nucleotides read TGTGCCAGCAGTGCTGATCCGGGAGAATTTGGCTACACCTTC. It encodes CASSADPGEFGYTF.

This sequence joins TRBV6-5 and TRBJ2-1; D remains unclear. This CDR3 has 14 residues. V was cut by 4 bases and J by 9 bases, with 16 bases left in between. CDR1 is MNHEY and CDR2 is SVGAGI in the germline V gene. The CDR3 coding sequence is TGTGCCAGCAGTTCGGCGGCCGCGACGGGTGAGCAGTTCTTC. As protein: CASSSAAATGEQFF.

The chain links TRBV30 to TRBJ2-3; maybe TRBD2 (6 bases). Germline CDR1 is GTSNPN and CDR2 is SVGIG (reference sequence). Deletions cut 2 bases from V and 4 bases from J, with 16 bases between. The CDR3 is made up of 15 amino acids. The CDR3 DNA follows: TGTGCCTGGAGTAGACAATCCGGGGGTCCAGATACGCAGTATTTT. Residues: CAWSRQSGGPDTQYF.

The rearrangement links TRBV28 to TRBJ2-1; maybe TRBD1 (7 bases). The V gene's germline CDR1 is MDHEN and CDR2 SYDVKM. This CDR3 has 13 residues. V dropped 5 bases and J dropped 7 bases, with 12 bases sitting between them. The CDR3, as DNA: TGTGCCAGCAGTCTACCAGGGGGGAATGAGCAGTTCTTC. It translates to CASSLPGGNEQFF.

V is TRBV6-1 and J is TRBJ2-3, with D uncertain. V lost 3 bases to trimming and J lost 2 bases, with 15 bases between them. Germline lookup yields CDR1 MNHNS and CDR2 SASEGT. The CDR3 sequence is 16 residues long. The CDR3 is CASSDLTAEATDTQYF. The CDR3 nucleotides read TGTGCCAGCAGTGATCTAACGGCGGAAGCCACAGATACGCAGTATTTT.

The chain uses TRBV11-2 and TRBJ2-5; the D gene could be TRBD1 or TRBD2 (6 bases each). Germline values: CDR1 SGHAT, CDR2 FQNNGV. The ends were cut back, 7 bases at V and 7 bases at J, with 16 bases in the middle. CDR3 length: 13 amino acids. This chain's CDR3 is CASTRGPQGTQYF. The CDR3 nucleotides are TGTGCCAGCACCCGGGGGCCCCAGGGGACCCAGTACTTC.

In its sample, this clone was seen once. V gene TRBV13 combines with J gene TRBJ2-2, with 7 positions matching TRBD2. The length of the CDR3 is 18 residues. Germline V gene lookup returns CDR1 PRHDT and CDR2 FYEKMQ (reference sequence). The V and J ends lost 1 base and 6 bases, in that order; junction bases with no gene match: 14. The CDR3 DNA sequence: TGTGCCAGCAGCTTAGTAGGCGGGAGAATTGATGTTGCCGGGGAGCTGTTTTTT. Translation gives CASSLVGGRIDVAGELFF.

The chain couples TRBV19 to TRBJ1-1; D is undetermined. V was cut by 1 base and J by 1 base, with 4 bases left in between. The CDR3 totals 13 residues. Germline loops: CDR1 LNHDA, CDR2 SQIVND (reference sequence). CDR3 sequence reads: CASSIGGNTEAFF. CDR3 in DNA: TGTGCCAGTAGTATAGGAGGGAACACTGAAGCTTTCTTT.

The chain recombines TRBV7-2 with TRBJ2-3, with D maybe TRBD2 (5 bases). CDR1 SGHTA and CDR2 FQGNSA come from the germline V gene. The CDR3 loop spans 14 amino acids. Between the trimmed V and J ends, which lost 6 bases and 0 bases, there was a span of 10 bases. CDR3 bases: TGTGCCAGCAGACTAGGAGGAAGCACAGATACGCAGTATTTT. The encoded protein is CASRLGGSTDTQYF.

CDR3 region: CASSDTWGDRAHYGYTF. In DNA form, the CDR3 reads TGTGCCAGCAGTGATACTTGGGGAGACAGGGCCCACTATGGCTACACCTTC. V usage is TRBV2 and J usage is TRBJ1-2, with 7 positions matching TRBD1. J gave up 3 bases and V 3 bases, and 13 bases lay outside the gene matches. This CDR3 spans 17 amino acids. Germline assignment: CDR1 SNHLY and CDR2 FYNNEI.

The rearrangement uses TRBV7-2 and TRBJ1-5, with 10 bases fitting TRBD1. V was pared by 5 bases and J by 2 bases, with 3 bases of the junction left unmatched. Germline CDR1 is SGHTA and CDR2 is FQGNSA. The CDR3 spans 15 residues. The CDR3 nucleotides read TGTGCCAGCAGCGGGACAGGGGTGGGCAATCAGCCCCAGCATTTT. Translated: CASSGTGVGNQPQHF.

The chain uses TRBV5-1 and TRBJ2-1, with D hard to call. V shed 4 bases and J shed 4 bases, with 15 bases lying between them. Germline CDR1 reads SGHRS; CDR2 reads YFSETQ. This CDR3 has 15 residues. As DNA, the CDR3 is TGCGCCAGCAGCCTAGGGATTCTTTTTTACAATGAGCAGTTCTTC. This gives the protein CASSLGILFYNEQFF.

The V and J genes are TRBV9 and TRBJ2-7; tentatively, D is TRBD2 (6 bases). V was shortened by 4 bases and J by 2 bases, with 13 bases between the two germline ends. CDR3 length: 14 amino acids. Per the germline V gene, CDR1 is SGDLS and CDR2 is YYNGEE. CDR3 loop: CASSPEAGTYEQYF. DNA of the CDR3: TGTGCCAGCAGCCCCGAGGCGGGAACCTACGAGCAGTACTTC. The variable domain in full, completed from reference TRBV9 and TRBJ2-7, reads DSGVTQTPKHLITATGQRVTLRCSPRSGDLSVYWYQQSLDQGLQFLIQYYNGEERAKGNILERFSAQQFPDLHSELNLSSLELGDSALYFCASSPEAGTYEQYFGPGTRLTVT.

This CDR3 is CASSSLVGLPGTGELFF. CDR3 nucleotides: TGTGCCAGTAGTAGCCTGGTCGGACTCCCGGGCACCGGGGAGCTGTTTTTT. The gene calls are TRBV19 and TRBJ2-2, with a tentative D call TRBD2 (5 bases). CDR3 length: 17 residues. Germline values: CDR1 LNHDA, CDR2 SQIVND (reference sequence). The germline V and J ends were trimmed by 4 bases and 4 bases, with 19 bases remaining between them.

V gene TRBV4-2 combines with J gene TRBJ1-2; TRBD1 is a possible D gene (5 bases). The V end was cut by 5 bases, the J end by 8 bases, with 15 bases between. The CDR3 extends over 13 amino acids. Germline V CDR1 and CDR2: LGHNA, YNFKEQ. CDR3 region: CASSLARVRGYTF. The CDR3 bases are TGTGCCAGCAGCTTGGCCAGGGTTCGGGGCTACACCTTC.

The chain employs TRBV11-3 and TRBJ2-3, with D hard to call. CDR3 length: 14 amino acids. The germline gives CDR1 SGHNT, CDR2 YENEEA. V lost 3 bases and J lost 3, with 10 bases in between. This chain's CDR3 is CASSFGRATDTQYF. CDR3 bases: TGTGCCAGCAGCTTTGGTAGGGCAACAGATACGCAGTATTTT.

This rearrangement joins TRBV29-1 to TRBJ1-3; no clear D gene. The CDR3 runs to 13 residues. Trimming shortened V by 4 bases and J by 0 bases, and 7 bases separated the two germline ends. Germline V gene data show CDR1 as SQVTM and CDR2 as ANQGSEA. The CDR3 reads CSVGSNSGNTIYF. The CDR3 nucleotides read TGCAGCGTTGGGAGTAACTCTGGAAACACCATATATTTT.

V is TRBV7-9 and J is TRBJ1-2, with 7 bases fitting TRBD1. The CDR3 has 14 amino acids. The J segment lost 6 bases and the V segment lost 4 bases, leaving 8 bases of the junction unmatched. In germline, CDR1 is SEHNR, CDR2 FQNEAQ (reference sequence). CDR3 amino acids: CASSSWTGEDGYTF. The CDR3 region has the DNA TGTGCCAGCAGCTCCTGGACAGGAGAGGATGGCTACACCTTC.

The CDR3: CSVSRGRIGEAFF. The CDR3 nucleotides read TGCAGCGTTTCCAGGGGACGGATCGGTGAAGCTTTCTTT. The J gene is TRBJ1-1, the V gene TRBV29-1, with TRBD1 as a possible D gene (6 bases). CDR3 length: 13 residues. Trimming pared 5 bases from V and 7 bases from J, leaving 17 bases between. Per the germline V gene, CDR1 is SQVTM and CDR2 is ANQGSEA.